Below, 9 T cell receptor beta chains from the same sample are listed, as sequenced in a study of blood T cell repertoires in COVID-19. Sequenced by immunoSEQ multiplex PCR; TCRdb stores in-frame clones only, minus some. Here the sample spans 46,000 or so clones, about 88% being singletons. Material: peripheral blood. The receptors were sampled from a man between 65 and 80 years old with active COVID-19.

The rearrangement links TRBV19 to TRBJ2-7; weak D call: TRBD1 (5 bases). Trimming removed 8 bases at V and 3 bases at J, with 8 bases between. This CDR3 is built from 11 residues. CDR1 is LNHDA and CDR2 is SQIVND in the germline V gene (reference sequence). The CDR3 loop reads CASGAVYEQYF. The CDR3 DNA sequence: TGTGCCAGTGGGGCAGTCTACGAGCAGTACTTC.

This clone was detected only a few times. This chain links TRBV5-1 with TRBJ2-7; possible D gene TRBD1, 5 bases. Trimming stripped 5 bases from V and 5 bases from J, with 17 bases between. The germline gives CDR1 SGHRS, CDR2 YFSETQ. The CDR3 is made up of 14 amino acids. This CDR3 is CASRLPGNIDEQYF. CDR3 sequence (DNA): TGCGCCAGCAGACTTCCAGGGAATATCGACGAGCAGTACTTC.

J is TRBJ2-3 and V is TRBV7-9; TRBD2 agrees at 9 bases. CDR3 size: 15 residues. Germline CDR1 SEHNR, CDR2 FQNEAQ (reference sequence). The V segment lost 3 bases and the J segment 6 bases; nucleotides outside the gene matches: 7. This chain's CDR3 is CASSFSGSFKDTQYF. The CDR3 nucleotides read TGTGCCAGCAGCTTTAGCGGGAGCTTTAAGGATACGCAGTATTTT. Full variable domain (rest looked up from reference TRBV7-9 and TRBJ2-3): DTGVSQNPRHKITKRGQNVTFRCDPISEHNRLYWYRQTLGQGPEFLTYFQNEAQLEKSRLLSDRFSAERPKGSFSTLEIQRTEQGDSAMYLCASSFSGSFKDTQYFGPGTRLTVL.

V and J are TRBV24-1 and TRBJ2-1; 10 nucleotides agree with TRBD2. The V and J ends lost 2 bases and 5 bases, in that order; junction bases with no gene match: 5. The length of the CDR3 is 16 residues. Germline loops: CDR1 KGHDR, CDR2 SFDVKD. This CDR3 reads CATSDSLAGVHNEQFF. In DNA, the CDR3 is TGTGCCACCAGTGATTCCCTAGCGGGAGTCCACAATGAGCAGTTCTTC.

The rearrangement joins TRBV28 to TRBJ2-1; D unclear. CDR1 MDHEN and CDR2 SYDVKM come from the germline V gene. The V gene lost 3 bases and the J gene lost 7 bases, with 13 bases spanning the gap. The CDR3 runs to 14 residues. CDR3 residues: CASSFGTRLNEQFF. Written as DNA, the CDR3 is TGTGCCAGCAGTTTTGGCACCAGGCTGAATGAGCAGTTCTTC.

The chain uses TRBV27 and TRBJ1-1; 7 nucleotides agree with TRBD1. The V gene end was trimmed by 8 bases and the J gene end by 4 bases; junction bases not matched to a gene: 7. In germline, CDR1 is MNHEY, CDR2 SMNVEV (reference sequence). The CDR3 is 13 amino acids. Here the CDR3 DNA reads TGTGCCAGCCGACACACAGGGGTCACTGAAGCTTTCTTT. The encoded protein is CASRHTGVTEAFF.

The CDR3: CASSPWGERTDTQYF. The CDR3 DNA follows: TGCGCCAGCAGCCCCTGGGGGGAGCGCACAGATACGCAGTATTTT. This sequence joins TRBV4-1 and TRBJ2-3, with a weak D call TRBD2 (6 bases). The V gene's germline CDR1 is MGHRA and CDR2 YSYEKL. This CDR3 has 15 residues. Trimming cost V 4 bases and J 1 base, with 12 bases left between them.

The chain combines TRBV7-3 with TRBJ2-3, with 7 bases that match TRBD1. The CDR3 is made up of 15 amino acids. The V and J ends lost 3 bases and 4 bases, in that order; junction bases with no gene match: 7. Germline CDR1 is SGHTA and CDR2 is FQGTGA. The CDR3 DNA sequence: TGTGCCAGCAGCTTGGGACAGTCAGTCGCAGATACGCAGTATTTT. Residues: CASSLGQSVADTQYF. The whole variable domain, filled in from reference TRBV7-3 and TRBJ2-3, reads GAGVSQTPSNKVTEKGKYVELRCDPISGHTALYWYRQSLGQGPEFLIYFQGTGAADDSGLPNDRFFAVRPEGSVSTLKIQRTERGDSAVYLCASSLGQSVADTQYFGPGTRLTVL.

This rearrangement joins TRBV4-2 to TRBJ2-3, with 8 nucleotides matching TRBD2. The CDR3 has 15 amino acids. CDR1 is LGHNA and CDR2 is YNFKEQ in the germline V gene. V was clipped by 4 bases and J by 2 bases; unmatched bases: 5. CDR3 sequence reads: CASSLTSGPTDTQYF. The CDR3 nucleotides are TGTGCCAGCAGCCTAACTAGCGGCCCCACAGATACGCAGTATTTT.